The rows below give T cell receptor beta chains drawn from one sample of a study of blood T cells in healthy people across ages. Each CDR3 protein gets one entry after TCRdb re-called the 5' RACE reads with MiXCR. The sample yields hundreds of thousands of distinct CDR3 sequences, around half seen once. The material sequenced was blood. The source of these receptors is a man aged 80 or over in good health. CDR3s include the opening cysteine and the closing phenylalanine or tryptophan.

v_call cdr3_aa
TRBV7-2 CASSFGTREKLFF
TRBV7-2 CASSPITTAGYEQYF
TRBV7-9 CASSSGVYNEQFF
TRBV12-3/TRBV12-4 CASGSGRVGLAEAFF
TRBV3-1 CASSPGGGSEQYF
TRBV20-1 CSARSWTNTDTQYF
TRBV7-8 CASSLALKETQYF
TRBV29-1 CSVFPPARGEKLFF
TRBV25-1 CASSQQGSVSYEQYF
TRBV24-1 CATSDHSGTGPYNEQFF
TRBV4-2 CASSRAAGGRDTQYF
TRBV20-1 CSARDGEGPNEKLFF
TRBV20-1 CSATAGGVAEAFF
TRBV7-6 CASSLGSLAGVQETQYF
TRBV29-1 CSVAAGTSATDTQYF
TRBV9 CASKNGRARTDTQYF
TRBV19 CASTKWGYGQPQHF
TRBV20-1 CSARPSGQGSSPLHF
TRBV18 CASSPGQNVGTQYF
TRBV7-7 CASSPGLAGHNEQFF
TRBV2 CARRTEMDGQFF
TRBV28 CASSLLLDNQPQHF
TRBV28 CASSPRTGTPTTDTQYF
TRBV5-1 CASRLTTGLTYNEQFF
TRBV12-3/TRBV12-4 CASSSRASLSSYEQYF
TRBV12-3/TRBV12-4 CASSLAVGLGEKLFF
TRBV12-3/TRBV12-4 CASNLSGRGEQFF
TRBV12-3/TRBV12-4 CASNSAGEQFF
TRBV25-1 CASSAPPGLAGEETQYF
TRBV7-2 CASSLHETNTEAFF
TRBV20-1 CSAPSVATSGSNEQFF
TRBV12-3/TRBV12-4 CASSPGLAGGWVEQYF
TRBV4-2 CASSHIGRVETQYF
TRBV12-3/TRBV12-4 CASSWGLAGDEEQYF
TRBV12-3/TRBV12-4 CASSRQRDQSSHNEQFF